Given below is one T cell receptor beta chain in context. Libraries were prepared by immunoSEQ multiplex PCR; TCRdb keeps only in-frame clonotypes and omits some of them. Here the sample spans about 310,000 clones, 90% being singletons. Living in about two dozen US areas, the participants were between about 18 and 100 years of age. Assignments of participants to cohorts depended upon their own reported clinical history. The CDR3 totals 14 residues. Losses at the gene ends were 0 bases for V and 5 bases for J; bases not matched to a gene: 5. CDR1 GTSNPN and CDR2 SVGIG come from the germline V gene (reference sequence). The data were obtained in a study of blood T cell repertoires in COVID-19. Overall study: There were acute and convalescent COVID-19 samples, and they came from the United States, Italy and Spain. Sources were T cells, B-cell-depleted T cells, or PBMCs; the material itself was cDNA or gDNA.

The TCR comes from a woman aged 18-29 years with acute COVID-19. The sequenced material came from PBMCs or T cells enriched from blood (not recorded which). The V call is TRBV30, the J call TRBJ1-1; TRBD1 matches at 8 bases. CDR3 sequence: CAWSVLGQATEAFF. CDR3 DNA sequence: TGTGCCTGGAGTGTCCTGGGACAGGCGACTGAAGCTTTCTTT.